The 8 T cell receptor beta chains given below trace back to one sample, sequenced in a study of blood T cell repertoires in COVID-19 (dated by TCRdb to about 2020). The protocol used for the library was the immunoSEQ multiplex PCR assay. Held by TCRdb, this immuneACCESS table contains in-frame sequences only and omits some clones. Under half of the omission traces to an unresolved V gene where checked; the cause of the rest is unknown. The table for this sample lists fewer than 500,000 clones; around 89% of them were counted only once. The ten most abundant clones make up 4% to 5.5% of the sample. The material sequenced was peripheral blood. The receptors come from a young woman with acute or convalescent COVID-19.

V and J are TRBV13 and TRBJ1-4; 9 bases match TRBD1. Trimming took 5 bases from V and 6 from J; bases not matched to a gene: 7. The germline V gene encodes CDR1 PRHDT and CDR2 FYEKMQ (reference sequence). The CDR3 covers 15 residues. CDR3 DNA: TGTGCCAGCAGCACAATGACAGGGGGTTATGAAAAACTGTTTTTT. Translation: CASSTMTGGYEKLFF.

The CDR3 DNA follows: TGTGCCAGCAGCCCTGAGAATCAGCGGACACCCCTCCACTTT. Its translation: CASSPENQRTPLHF. This chain uses TRBV4-2 with TRBJ1-6, with no clear D. The CDR3 covers 14 residues. Per the germline V gene, CDR1 is LGHNA and CDR2 is YNFKEQ. V shed 4 bases and J shed 11 bases, with 15 bases lying between them.

The V gene is TRBV10-3, the J gene TRBJ2-1; TRBD1 matches at 10 bases. The trim removed 5 bases at V and 6 bases at J, leaving 4 bases unmatched. Germline V CDR1 and CDR2: ENHRY, SYGVKD. CDR3 length: 14 residues. The CDR3: CAISLGQGGNEQFF. Written as DNA, the CDR3 is TGTGCCATCAGTCTTGGACAGGGGGGCAATGAGCAGTTCTTC.

This clone has just one count. The chain is built from TRBV4-1 and TRBJ1-5, with a tentative D call TRBD1 (5 bases). Germline CDR1 MGHRA, CDR2 YSYEKL. This CDR3 region has 16 residues. The V and J ends lost 1 base and 5 bases respectively, with 15 bases between them. As DNA, the CDR3 is TGCGCCAGCAGCCAAGTAGGTTCAGGGCTGGATCAGCCCCAGCATTTT. This encodes CASSQVGSGLDQPQHF.

This clone came up a few times. CDR3 sequence (DNA): TGCAGTGCTAGTTCACAGGTATATCAGCCCCAGCATTTT. This gives the protein CSASSQVYQPQHF. The rearrangement links TRBV20-1 to TRBJ1-5, with a tentative D call TRBD1 (5 bases). V was trimmed by 3 bases and J by 5 bases, leaving 11 bases between them. Germline CDR1 is DFQATT and CDR2 is SNEGSKA (reference sequence). This CDR3 is 13 amino acids long.

The genes are TRBV24-1 and TRBJ2-7; the match to TRBD1 covers 12 bases. The CDR3 has 15 amino acids. Germline loops: CDR1 KGHDR, CDR2 SFDVKD. V lost 7 bases and J lost 5; bases outside the gene matches: 8. CDR3 sequence reads: CATSDTGQGANEQYF. The CDR3 nucleotides read TGTGCCACCAGCGATACGGGACAGGGGGCCAACGAGCAGTACTTC.

The genes are TRBV6-5 and TRBJ2-3; D perhaps matches TRBD2 (7 bases). This CDR3 comprises 13 residues. In germline, CDR1 is MNHEY, CDR2 SVGAGI. The CDR3 region is CGVGGAGTDTQYF. The CDR3 DNA reads TGTGGCGTAGGGGGGGCAGGCACAGATACGCAGTATTTT.

The CDR3: CASSTGTGLSGELFF. Written as DNA, the CDR3 is TGTGCCAGCAGTACAGGAACAGGTCTGTCCGGGGAGCTGTTTTTT. This rearrangement joins TRBV6-5 to TRBJ2-2; D may be TRBD1 (5 bases). V lost 5 bases, J lost 6 bases, and 16 bases lay in between. The CDR3 consists of 15 residues. CDR1 is MNHEY, CDR2 SVGAGI, per germline.